The 21 T cell receptor beta chains below were found in one sample sequenced in a study of T cell repertoires in ileal Crohn's disease. Method: immunoSEQ multiplex PCR; TCRdb's copy keeps in-frame clones and lacks some. The data hold 15,000 or so clones, with 70% to 90% observed a single time. The sample taken for sequencing was ileal tissue. The receptors stem from an adult with Crohn's disease.

The chain joins TRBV29-1 to TRBJ2-1; TRBD2 matches 11 bases. This CDR3 region has 14 residues. Per the germline V gene, CDR1 is SQVTM and CDR2 is ANQGSEA. V lost 5 bases and J lost 6; bases outside the gene matches: 6. The CDR3 sequence: CSVKGLAETNEQFF. The CDR3, as DNA: TGCAGCGTTAAGGGACTAGCGGAGACCAATGAGCAGTTCTTC.

The CDR3 bases are TGTGCCAGCAGTCTTTCCGGGTCCCGAAACATTCAGTACTTC. Protein sequence: CASSLSGSRNIQYF. V gene TRBV6-5 combines with J gene TRBJ2-4; D remains ambiguous. The germline gives CDR1 MNHEY, CDR2 SVGAGI. V lost 5 bases and J 6 bases, leaving 14 bases between the germline ends. There are 14 residues in the CDR3.

This clone has only one observation. The chain couples TRBV11-1 to TRBJ2-7; D remains unclear. Germline CDR1 SGHAT, CDR2 FQDESV (reference sequence). Trimming removed 6 bases from V and 4 bases from J, with 7 bases in between. The CDR3 spans 11 residues. DNA of the CDR3: TGTGCCAGCAGTAACAATTACGAGCAGTACTTC. This translates into CASSNNYEQYF.

The chain recombines TRBV9 with TRBJ2-1; 9 bases agree with TRBD2. V lost 0 bases to trimming and J lost 2 bases; unmatched junction nucleotides: 3. CDR3 length equals 16 residues. Germline V gene data show CDR1 as SGDLS and CDR2 as YYNGEE. CDR3 sequence: CASSVAAGGAYNEQFF. The CDR3 region has the DNA TGTGCCAGCAGCGTAGCGGCGGGAGGGGCCTACAATGAGCAGTTCTTC. The full variable domain, completed using reference TRBV9 and TRBJ2-1, is DSGVTQTPKHLITATGQRVTLRCSPRSGDLSVYWYQQSLDQGLQFLIQYYNGEERAKGNILERFSAQQFPDLHSELNLSSLELGDSALYFCASSVAAGGAYNEQFFGPGTRLTVL.

The chain links TRBV30 to TRBJ1-3, with unresolved D. CDR1 and CDR2 (germline): GTSNPN, SVGIG (reference sequence). Trimming took off 0 bases at V and 6 bases at J, with 3 bases between the two ends. This CDR3 spans 11 amino acids. The CDR3 here is CAWSVSNTIYF. The CDR3 bases are TGTGCCTGGAGTGTCTCAAACACCATATATTTT.

The chain is built from TRBV5-5 and TRBJ2-5; 7 bases line up with TRBD2. CDR1 SGHKS and CDR2 YYEKEE come from the germline V gene (reference sequence). The CDR3 consists of 13 residues. After removal of 3 bases from V and 5 bases from J, the junction contained 4 bases not matched to a gene. The CDR3 nucleotides are TGTGCCAGCAGCTCCGGACTAGAGGAGACCCAGTACTTC. Translated, it gives CASSSGLEETQYF.

The chain employs TRBV6-5 and TRBJ1-4, with a possible D match to TRBD1 (5 bases). Trimming left V 2 bases short and J 8 bases short, with 12 bases between. The CDR3 extends over 14 amino acids. Germline V gene lookup returns CDR1 MNHEY and CDR2 SVGAGI. The CDR3: CASSYGGVNEKLFF. The CDR3 DNA reads TGTGCCAGCAGTTACGGAGGGGTAAACGAAAAACTGTTTTTT.

This chain links TRBV29-1 with TRBJ2-7; TRBD1 agrees at 10 bases. Trimming at V came to 5 bases and at J to 4 bases, leaving 11 bases not matched to a gene. Germline V gives CDR1 SQVTM, CDR2 ANQGSEA. The CDR3 loop spans 15 amino acids. CDR3 nucleotide sequence: TGCAGCGTTCCGGGGCTTTTGGGACAGGGGTACGAGCAGTACTTC. This gives the protein CSVPGLLGQGYEQYF.

This chain uses TRBV12-2 with TRBJ1-4. TRBV12-2 is termed a pseudogene. The CDR3 loop spans 14 amino acids. The CDR3 sequence is CASRLDREGSKLFF. CDR3 nucleotide sequence: TGTGCAAGTCGCTTAGACAGGGAGGGCTCCAAACTGTTTTTT.

The chain links TRBV4-2 to TRBJ1-6, with 7 nucleotides matching TRBD1. J was trimmed by 9 bases and V by 3 bases; bases with no gene match: 8. The length of the CDR3 is 15 residues. The germline V gene has CDR1 LGHNA and CDR2 YNFKEQ. CDR3 bases: TGTGCCAGCAGCCATCAGAGACAGGGAGGTTCACCCCTCCACTTT. Its protein product is CASSHQRQGGSPLHF.

The chain links TRBV5-6 to TRBJ2-1, with 9 bases matching TRBD2. CDR1 and CDR2 from the germline V gene are SGHDT and YYEEEE. CDR3 size: 16 residues. After removal of 4 bases from V and 3 bases from J, the junction contained 8 bases not matched to a gene. CDR3 sequence reads: CASSTLSGSFYNEQFF. Written as DNA, the CDR3 is TGTGCCAGCAGCACACTTAGCGGGAGTTTCTACAATGAGCAGTTCTTC.

The rearrangement joins TRBV10-3 to TRBJ2-7; 7 positions match TRBD1. CDR3 length: 13 residues. The J segment lost 4 bases and the V segment lost 10 bases, leaving 10 bases of the junction unmatched. Germline V gene lookup returns CDR1 ENHRY and CDR2 SYGVKD. CDR3 coding DNA: TGTGCCAGCAGCCGGGACAGCCGATACGAGCAGTACTTC. Its translation: CASSRDSRYEQYF.

The chain joins TRBV6-5 to TRBJ2-7, with 9 nucleotides matching TRBD1. Germline CDR1 reads MNHEY; CDR2 reads SVGAGI. V lost 6 bases to trimming and J lost 5 bases; unmatched junction nucleotides: 8. The CDR3 runs to 14 residues. This CDR3 is CASSSRQGGHEQYF. The CDR3 nucleotides read TGTGCCAGCAGCAGCCGACAGGGGGGCCACGAGCAGTACTTC.

The CDR3 region is CASSLEQSGAFF. The CDR3 DNA reads TGCGCCAGCAGCTTGGAACAATCGGGAGCTTTCTTT. The chain has TRBV5-1 and TRBJ1-1; D gene ambiguous. In germline, CDR1 is SGHRS, CDR2 YFSETQ. Trimming cost V 0 bases and J 10 bases, with 10 bases left between them. This CDR3 has 12 amino acids.

The rearrangement uses TRBV2 and TRBJ2-7, with TRBD2 matching over 7 bases. This CDR3 has 13 amino acids. Germline CDR1 is SNHLY and CDR2 is FYNNEI. With V trimmed by 9 bases and J by 7 bases, 12 bases remained unmatched. This chain's CDR3 is CASSSGASGEQYF. The CDR3 nucleotides read TGTGCCAGTTCGAGCGGGGCCTCTGGAGAGCAGTACTTC. Full variable domain (remainder filled in from reference TRBV2 and TRBJ2-7): EPEVTQTPSHQVTQMGQEVILRCVPISNHLYFYWYRQILGQKVEFLVSFYNNEISEKSEIFDDQFSVERPDGSNFTLKIRSTKLEDSAMYFCASSSGASGEQYFGPGTRLTVT.

The CDR3 bases are TGTGCCAGCAGTGTGACAGGAAATCAGCCCCAGCATTTT. It is translated as CASSVTGNQPQHF. The V call is TRBV6-1, the J call TRBJ1-5; weak D call: TRBD1 (6 bases). The germline V and J ends were trimmed by 4 bases and 4 bases, with 8 bases remaining between them. CDR1 and CDR2 from the germline V gene are MNHNS and SASEGT. CDR3 length equals 13 residues.

The chain couples TRBV4-1 to TRBJ2-7; 11 bases fit TRBD2. The CDR3 covers 17 residues. Germline CDR1 reads MGHRA; CDR2 reads YSYEKL. After removal of 0 bases from V and 3 bases from J, the junction contained 7 bases not matched to a gene. As DNA, the CDR3 is TGCGCCAGCAGCCAAGAGGGACTAGCGGAGGACTACTACGAGCAGTACTTC. It translates to CASSQEGLAEDYYEQYF.

This clone was seen more than once but under ten times. The rearrangement joins TRBV10-3 to TRBJ1-1; D is unresolved. The CDR3 is 12 residues long. Germline V gene data show CDR1 as ENHRY and CDR2 as SYGVKD. V lost 7 bases and J 6 bases, leaving 12 bases between the germline ends. The CDR3 loop reads CAINSGVAEAFF. In DNA form, the CDR3 reads TGTGCCATCAATAGCGGTGTCGCTGAAGCTTTCTTT.

The rearrangement links TRBV5-1 to TRBJ2-7; 11 nucleotides line up with TRBD1. V lost 4 bases and J lost 4; bases outside the gene matches: 13. The germline V gene has CDR1 SGHRS and CDR2 YFSETQ. The CDR3 sequence is 17 residues long. In DNA form, the CDR3 reads TGCGCCAGCAGCCATGGACAGGGGGCAGGTCTCTTTTACGAGCAGTACTTC. It is translated as CASSHGQGAGLFYEQYF.

The V and J genes are TRBV6-5 and TRBJ2-5, with TRBD1 matching over 7 bases. Germline V lookup: CDR1 MNHEY, CDR2 SVGAGI. V was clipped by 8 bases and J by 0 bases; unmatched bases: 9. This CDR3 has 15 residues. In nucleotides, the CDR3 is TGTGCCAGCGGATGGGACAGCCGGTACCAAGAGACCCAGTACTTC. This sequence encodes CASGWDSRYQETQYF.

In DNA, the CDR3 is TGTGCCAGCAGCGTAGAACCTCGAGGGGAGACCCAGTACTTC. This sequence encodes CASSVEPRGETQYF. This chain joins TRBV9 and TRBJ2-5; D perhaps matches TRBD2 (5 bases). The CDR3 covers 14 residues. The germline V gene has CDR1 SGDLS and CDR2 YYNGEE. V was cut by 0 bases and J by 5 bases, with 11 bases left in between.